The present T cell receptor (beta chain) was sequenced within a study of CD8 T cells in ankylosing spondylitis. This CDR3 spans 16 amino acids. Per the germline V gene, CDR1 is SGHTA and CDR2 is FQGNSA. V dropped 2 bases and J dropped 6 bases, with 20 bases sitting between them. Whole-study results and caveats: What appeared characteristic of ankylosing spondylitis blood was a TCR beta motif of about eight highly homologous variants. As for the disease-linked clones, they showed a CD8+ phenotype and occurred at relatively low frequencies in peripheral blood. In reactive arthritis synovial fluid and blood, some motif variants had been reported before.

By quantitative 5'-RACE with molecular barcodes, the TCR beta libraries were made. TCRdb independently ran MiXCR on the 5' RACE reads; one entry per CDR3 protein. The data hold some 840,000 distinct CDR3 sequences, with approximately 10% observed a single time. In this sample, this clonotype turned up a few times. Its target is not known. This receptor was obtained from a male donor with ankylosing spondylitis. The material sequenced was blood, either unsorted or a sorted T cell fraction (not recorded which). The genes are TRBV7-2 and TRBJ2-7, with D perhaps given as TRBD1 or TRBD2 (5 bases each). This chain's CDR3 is CASSLQSRDVWGEQYF. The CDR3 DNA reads TGTGCCAGCAGCTTACAATCCAGGGACGTTTGGGGCGAGCAGTACTTC.